Below, 8 T cell receptor beta chains from the same sample are listed, as sequenced in a study of shared clonotypes between healthy human individuals. Produced via immunoSEQ multiplex PCR; TCRdb's table is partial and in-frame only. The sample holds 1,500,000 or so clones, roughly 96% seen once. The sequenced sample consisted of naive CD4+ T cells sorted from blood. Documented subset: CD45RA+ positively selected. The receptors derive from a man aged 25 to 40 in good health.

V is TRBV7-3 and J is TRBJ1-3; unclear D gene. Germline V CDR1 and CDR2: SGHTA, FQGTGA. V was cut by 5 bases and J by 0 bases, with 14 bases left in between. The CDR3 is 16 residues long. Here the CDR3 reads CASSPAAGRSGNTIYF. The CDR3 DNA follows: TGTGCCAGCAGCCCCGCGGCAGGTCGCTCTGGAAACACCATATATTTT.

The chain uses TRBV7-7 and TRBJ2-5; TRBD1 agrees at 7 bases. The CDR3 loop spans 14 amino acids. V trimming: 5 bases; J trimming: 2 bases; junction bases outside the gene matches: 5. The germline V gene has CDR1 SSHAT and CDR2 FNYEAQ (reference sequence). DNA for the CDR3: TGTGCCAGCAGCCTCAACAGGGGACAAGAGACCCAGTACTTC. Amino acids: CASSLNRGQETQYF.

This clone was found once. Relative to the germline gene, one junction end is altered; a read error may explain this. CDR3 protein: CASSRESDSRTEELFF. In DNA, the CDR3 is TGCGCCAGCAGCCGCGAAAGCGACAGCAGGACTGAAGAACTGTTTTTT. The V call is TRBV5-1, the J call TRBJ1-4; TRBD1 is a possible D gene (5 bases). The germline gives CDR1 SGHRS, CDR2 YFSETQ. The CDR3 is made up of 16 amino acids.

The chain has TRBV7-9 and TRBJ1-4; the match to TRBD1 covers 7 bases. The J segment lost 8 bases and the V segment lost 5 bases, leaving 8 bases of the junction unmatched. Germline assignment: CDR1 SEHNR and CDR2 FQNEAQ (reference sequence). The CDR3 has 14 residues. The DNA for the CDR3 is TGTGCCAGCAGCCCGACAGGGTTTTACGAAAAACTGTTTTTT. It specifies CASSPTGFYEKLFF.

V gene TRBV19 combines with J gene TRBJ2-5; D tentatively fits TRBD1 or TRBD2 (5 bases each). Trimming pared 5 bases from V and 5 bases from J, leaving 18 bases between. This CDR3 contains 15 residues. Germline CDR1 is LNHDA and CDR2 is SQIVND (reference sequence). DNA for the CDR3: TGTGCCAGTAGTGGGGCGCGACTTCGAGGGGAGACCCAGTACTTC. This gives the protein CASSGARLRGETQYF. Looking up the rest from reference TRBV19 and TRBJ2-5 gives the full variable domain: DGGITQSPKYLFRKEGQNVTLSCEQNLNHDAMYWYRQDPGQGLRLIYYSQIVNDFQKGDIAEGYSVSREKKESFPLTVTSAQKNPTAFYLCASSGARLRGETQYFGPGTRLLVL.

The chain employs TRBV6-5 and TRBJ2-2; TRBD1 agrees at 8 bases. This CDR3 is 15 amino acids long. Per the germline V gene, CDR1 is MNHEY and CDR2 is SVGAGI. V shed 5 bases, J shed 5 bases, and the junction held 7 bases outside the gene matches. CDR3 loop: CASSLPGGPTGELFF. In DNA form, the CDR3 reads TGTGCCAGCAGTCTGCCAGGGGGCCCTACCGGGGAGCTGTTTTTT.

This chain uses TRBV28 with TRBJ2-4, with D unresolved. CDR1 and CDR2 (germline): MDHEN, SYDVKM. The CDR3 extends over 17 amino acids. The ends were cut back, 3 bases at V and 3 bases at J, with 18 bases in the middle. Written as DNA, the CDR3 is TGTGCCAGCAGTTTTCTCCGTATAGATATAGGCAAAAACATTCAGTACTTC. Protein: CASSFLRIDIGKNIQYF.

J is TRBJ2-5 and V is TRBV19, with D possibly being TRBD2 (5 bases). Germline loops: CDR1 LNHDA, CDR2 SQIVND (reference sequence). V lost 8 bases, J lost 4 bases, and 17 bases lay in between. This CDR3 is built from 14 residues. As DNA, the CDR3 is TGTGCCAGTCGCCTGGACCCCCGGGGAGAGACCCAGTACTTC. Translating gives CASRLDPRGETQYF.